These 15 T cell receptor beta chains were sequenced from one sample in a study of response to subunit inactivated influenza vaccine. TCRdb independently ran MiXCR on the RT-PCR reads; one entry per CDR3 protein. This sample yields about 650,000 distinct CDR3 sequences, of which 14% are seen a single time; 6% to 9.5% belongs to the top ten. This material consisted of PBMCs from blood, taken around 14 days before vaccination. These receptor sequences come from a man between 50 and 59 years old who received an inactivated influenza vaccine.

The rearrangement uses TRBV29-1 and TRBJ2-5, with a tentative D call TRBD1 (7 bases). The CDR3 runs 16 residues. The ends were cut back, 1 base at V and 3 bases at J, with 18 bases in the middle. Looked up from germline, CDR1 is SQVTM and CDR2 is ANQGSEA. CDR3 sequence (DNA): TGCAGCGTTGAAGGGGTGCGGGACAGCCGAGAAGAGACCCAGTACTTC. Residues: CSVEGVRDSREETQYF.

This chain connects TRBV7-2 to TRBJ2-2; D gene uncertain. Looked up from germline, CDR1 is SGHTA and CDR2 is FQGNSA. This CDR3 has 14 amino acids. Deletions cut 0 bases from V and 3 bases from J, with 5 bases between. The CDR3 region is CASSLATYTGELFF. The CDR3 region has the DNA TGTGCCAGCAGCTTAGCGACATACACCGGGGAGCTGTTTTTT.

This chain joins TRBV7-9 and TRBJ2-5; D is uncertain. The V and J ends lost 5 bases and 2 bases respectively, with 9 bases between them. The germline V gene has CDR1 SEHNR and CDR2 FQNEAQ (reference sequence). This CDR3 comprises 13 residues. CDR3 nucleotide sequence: TGTGCCAGCAGCGACGGATCTCAAGAGACCCAGTACTTC. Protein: CASSDGSQETQYF.

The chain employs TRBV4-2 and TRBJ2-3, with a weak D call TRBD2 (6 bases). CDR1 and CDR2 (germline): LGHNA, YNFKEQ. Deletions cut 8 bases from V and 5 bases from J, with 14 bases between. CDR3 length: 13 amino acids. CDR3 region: CASGPRRGDTQYF. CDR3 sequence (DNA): TGTGCCAGCGGCCCCCGGCGGGGAGATACGCAGTATTTT.

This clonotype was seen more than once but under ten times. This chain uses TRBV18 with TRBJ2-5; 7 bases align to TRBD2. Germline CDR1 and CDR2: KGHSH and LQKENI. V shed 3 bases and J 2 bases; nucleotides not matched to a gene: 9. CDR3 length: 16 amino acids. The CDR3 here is CASSPLTRAGQETQYF. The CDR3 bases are TGTGCCAGCTCACCCTTGACGCGAGCGGGACAAGAGACCCAGTACTTC.

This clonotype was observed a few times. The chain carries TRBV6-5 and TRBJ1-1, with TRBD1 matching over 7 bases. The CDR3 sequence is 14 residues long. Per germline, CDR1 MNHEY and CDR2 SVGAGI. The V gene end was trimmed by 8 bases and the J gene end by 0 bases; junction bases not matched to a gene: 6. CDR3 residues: CASLTGAMNTEAFF. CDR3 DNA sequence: TGTGCCAGCTTAACAGGGGCGATGAACACTGAAGCTTTCTTT.

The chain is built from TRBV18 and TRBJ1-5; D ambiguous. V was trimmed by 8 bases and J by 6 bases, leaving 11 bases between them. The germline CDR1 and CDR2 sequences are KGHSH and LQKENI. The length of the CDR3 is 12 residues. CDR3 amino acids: CASSPPGQPQHF. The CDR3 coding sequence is TGTGCCAGCAGCCCCCCCGGTCAGCCCCAGCATTTT. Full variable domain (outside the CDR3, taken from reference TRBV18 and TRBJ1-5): NAGVMQNPRHLVRRRGQEARLRCSPMKGHSHVYWYRQLPEEGLKFMVYLQKENIIDESGMPKERFSAEFPKEGPSILRIQQVVRGDSAAYFCASSPPGQPQHFGDGTRLSIL.

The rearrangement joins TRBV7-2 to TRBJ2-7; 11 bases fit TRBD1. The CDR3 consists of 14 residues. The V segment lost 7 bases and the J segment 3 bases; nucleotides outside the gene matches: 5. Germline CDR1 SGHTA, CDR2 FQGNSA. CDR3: CASNRGQGGYEQYF. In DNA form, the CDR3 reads TGTGCCAGCAACCGGGGACAGGGGGGCTACGAGCAGTACTTC.

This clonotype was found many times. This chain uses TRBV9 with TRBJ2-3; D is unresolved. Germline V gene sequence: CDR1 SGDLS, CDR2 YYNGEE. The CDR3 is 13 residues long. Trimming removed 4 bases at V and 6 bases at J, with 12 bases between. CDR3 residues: CASSRHEPDTQYF. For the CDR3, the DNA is TGTGCCAGCAGCCGACATGAGCCCGATACGCAGTATTTT.

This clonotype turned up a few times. The CDR3 nucleotides are TGTGCCAGCAGAAATAGCGGGAGTAATGAGCAGTTCTTC. This codes for CASRNSGSNEQFF. The chain uses TRBV6-1 and TRBJ2-1, with 9 bases identical to TRBD2. The CDR3 loop spans 13 amino acids. J was trimmed by 7 bases and V by 6 bases; bases with no gene match: 4. Germline lookup yields CDR1 MNHNS and CDR2 SASEGT.

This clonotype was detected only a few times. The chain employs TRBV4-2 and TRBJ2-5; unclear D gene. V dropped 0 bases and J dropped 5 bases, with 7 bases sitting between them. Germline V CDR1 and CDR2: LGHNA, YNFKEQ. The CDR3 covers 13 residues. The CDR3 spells CASSQDIRETQYF. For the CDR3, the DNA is TGTGCCAGCAGCCAAGATATTAGGGAGACCCAGTACTTC.

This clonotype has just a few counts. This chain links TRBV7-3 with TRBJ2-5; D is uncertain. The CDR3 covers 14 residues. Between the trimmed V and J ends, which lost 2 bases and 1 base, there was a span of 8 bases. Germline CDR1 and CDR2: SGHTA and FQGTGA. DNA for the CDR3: TGTGCCAGCAGCTTAGGACCGGGCCAAGAGACCCAGTACTTC. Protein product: CASSLGPGQETQYF.

This CDR3 reads CASSLQGKGNQPQHF. The CDR3 nucleotides read TGTGCCAGCAGTCTACAGGGAAAGGGCAATCAGCCCCAGCATTTT. The chain has TRBV12-3 or TRBV12-4 and TRBJ1-5; D possibly corresponds to TRBD1 (6 bases). The CDR3 is 15 amino acids. V was cut by 5 bases and J by 2 bases, with 13 bases left in between.

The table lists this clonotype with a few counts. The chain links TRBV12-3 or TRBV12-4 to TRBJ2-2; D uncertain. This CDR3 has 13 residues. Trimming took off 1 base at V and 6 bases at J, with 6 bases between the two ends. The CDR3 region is CASSLDWAGELFF. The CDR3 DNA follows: TGTGCCAGCAGTTTAGACTGGGCCGGGGAGCTGTTTTTT.

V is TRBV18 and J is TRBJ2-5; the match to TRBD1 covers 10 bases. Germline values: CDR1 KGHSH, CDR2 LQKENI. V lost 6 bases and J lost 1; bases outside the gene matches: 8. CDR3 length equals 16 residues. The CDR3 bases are TGTGCCAGCTCCCAGACAGGGGGCAGCAGCCAAGAGACCCAGTACTTC. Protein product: CASSQTGGSSQETQYF.